A selection of T cell receptor beta chains follows, all from one sample in a study of T cell changes during pregnancy in multiple sclerosis. Sequencing used immunoSEQ multiplex PCR; TCRdb keeps in-frame clones, though not all of them. The sample carries tens of thousands of clones, about nine tenths recorded once. The material was peripheral blood, obtained after pregnancy. The receptors originated from a female donor in good health, enrolled as a control in a pregnancy study. Both conserved end residues are part of each CDR3. Each record gives: clone size, D gene, J gene, V gene, CDR3 DNA, CDR3 protein. A D gene is named only where the DNA matches it firmly. Not all rows give a size; the values are once, few, many and, for expanded clones, a class.

few - TRBJ1-3 TRBV7-2 TGTGCCAGCAGCTTAGCGCCAGGGGGAAACACCATATATTTT CASSLAPGGNTIYF
- - TRBJ1-4 TRBV18 TGTGCCAGCTCAATCTGGAACAGTCCTAATGAAAAACTGTTTTTT CASSIWNSPNEKLFF
once - TRBJ1-1 TRBV7-9 TGTGCCAGCAGCTTCGGGGGGGGTTGGCCCACTGAAGCTTTCTTT CASSFGGGWPTEAFF
once - TRBJ1-1 TRBV27 TGTGCCAGCAGTTTAGGAGCGGCCACTTCCACTGAAGCTTTCTTT CASSLGAATSTEAFF
- - TRBJ2-1 TRBV9 TGTGCCAGCAGCGCCTTAGCGAGTGAGCAGTTCTTC CASSALASEQFF
- - TRBJ1-1 TRBV6-5 TGTGCCAGCAGTTACTCGAGTATGAACACTGAAGCTTTCTTT CASSYSSMNTEAFF
- - TRBJ2-4 TRBV6-5 TGTGCCAGCAGTTACTCGAAGGGGACCAAAAACATTCAGTACTTC CASSYSKGTKNIQYF
- - TRBJ1-1 TRBV30 TGTGCCTGGAGTGTTCGGGTGAACACTGAAGCTTTCTTT CAWSVRVNTEAFF
- TRBD2 TRBJ2-1 TRBV5-1 TGCGCCAGCCGACTTATAGCGGGGGGCTTCGATGAGCAGTTCTTC CASRLIAGGFDEQFF
- - TRBJ1-5 TRBV11-2 TGTGCCAGCAGCTTAGCAGGGGATAGCAATCAGCCCCAGCATTTT CASSLAGDSNQPQHF
- TRBD2 TRBJ2-7 TRBV7-8 TGTGCCAGCGCCCTAGCGGGGCGATCCTACGAGCAGTACTTC CASALAGRSYEQYF
- - TRBJ1-2 TRBV4-1 TGCGCCAGCAGCCAAGGGGGGGGCAAAAGTGGCTACACCTTC CASSQGGGKSGYTF
- TRBD1 TRBJ2-3 TRBV7-3 TGTGCCAGCAGCTTAGACAGGGGGGGATCAGGTACGCAGTATTTT CASSLDRGGSGTQYF
- TRBD1 TRBJ1-1 TRBV5-1 TGCGCCAGCAGCAGTCCTGGACAGGGGTCGTTGAACACTGAAGCTTTCTTT CASSSPGQGSLNTEAFF
- TRBD2 TRBJ2-1 TRBV5-1 TGCGCCAGCAGCCCGGCGGGACTAGCGGCAAACTCCTACAATGAGCAGTTCTTC CASSPAGLAANSYNEQFF
- TRBD2 TRBJ2-2 TRBV7-2 TGTGCCAGCAGCTTATTTAGCGGGGGGGCCCCCGGGGAGCTGTTTTTT CASSLFSGGAPGELFF
- - TRBJ1-2 TRBV5-1 TGCGCCAGCAAAGCAGGCGGGGGGCTGAGCGGCTACACCTTC CASKAGGGLSGYTF
once TRBD2 TRBJ2-3 TRBV5-6 TGTGCCAGCAGCTCGGGACTAGCGGGGGGGCACCAATTCGATACGCAGTATTTT CASSSGLAGGHQFDTQYF